The next 10 T cell receptor beta chains were all read from a single sample in a study of blood T cell repertoires in COVID-19. Measured with immunoSEQ multiplex PCR; TCRdb has only the in-frame clones, and not every one. In the table there are some 70,000 clones, 65% to 90% of which are singletons. Sequences were obtained from peripheral blood. The receptors originated from a woman aged 55-70 years with acute or convalescent COVID-19.

The gene calls are TRBV7-9 and TRBJ1-4, with D tentatively TRBD1 (6 bases). Deletions cut 1 base from V and 6 bases from J, with 15 bases between. The CDR3 has 16 amino acids. Germline CDR1 SEHNR, CDR2 FQNEAQ (reference sequence). The CDR3 protein is CASSLVQGSVDEKLFF. Written as DNA, the CDR3 is TGTGCCAGCAGCTTAGTACAGGGAAGTGTGGATGAAAAACTGTTTTTT. The full variable domain, completed using reference TRBV7-9 and TRBJ1-4, is DTGVSQNPRHKITKRGQNVTFRCDPISEHNRLYWYRQTLGQGPEFLTYFQNEAQLEKSRLLSDRFSAERPKGSFSTLEIQRTEQGDSAMYLCASSLVQGSVDEKLFFGSGTQLSVL.

The chain uses TRBV24-1 and TRBJ1-2; perhaps TRBD1 as D (6 bases). V was trimmed by 6 bases and J by 8 bases, leaving 15 bases between them. The CDR3 has 13 residues. CDR1 is KGHDR, CDR2 SFDVKD, per germline. The CDR3 DNA reads as TGTGCCACCAGTTCGCGGGGGGCTGGAGGCTACACCTTC. Translating gives CATSSRGAGGYTF.

The J gene is TRBJ1-3, the V gene TRBV7-9; possible D gene TRBD1, 6 bases. Trimming left V 3 bases short and J 2 bases short, with 11 bases between. The CDR3 length is 15 residues. CDR1 is SEHNR and CDR2 is FQNEAQ in the germline V gene (reference sequence). The CDR3, as DNA: TGTGCCAGCAGCTTGGCAGGGGCGCCTGGAAACACCATATATTTT. Translating it yields CASSLAGAPGNTIYF.

V gene TRBV5-1 combines with J gene TRBJ2-1; maybe TRBD2 (5 bases). The CDR3 has 14 residues. Trimming left V 7 bases short and J 2 bases short, with 13 bases between. Germline CDR1 is SGHRS and CDR2 is YFSETQ. Here the CDR3 reads CASSSGLTYNEQFF. CDR3 sequence (DNA): TGCGCCAGCTCCAGCGGATTAACCTACAATGAGCAGTTCTTC.

V is TRBV29-1 and J is TRBJ1-1, with D possibly TRBD1 on 6 matching bases. V lost 3 bases and J lost 10, with 12 bases in between. The CDR3 totals 11 residues. From germline, CDR1 is SQVTM and CDR2 ANQGSEA. The CDR3 here is CSVEGGQGAFF. The CDR3 bases are TGCAGCGTTGAGGGGGGGCAGGGAGCTTTCTTT.

The V and J genes are TRBV6-5 and TRBJ1-4; D is ambiguous. V was pared by 4 bases and J by 0 bases, with 9 bases between. Germline assignment: CDR1 MNHEY and CDR2 SVGAGI. This CDR3 spans 15 amino acids. The CDR3 bases are TGTGCCAGCAGTTTCACGGTTGCAACTAATGAAAAACTGTTTTTT. Protein: CASSFTVATNEKLFF.

The chain is built from TRBV10-2 and TRBJ2-1; a possible D gene is TRBD2 (5 bases). The CDR3 extends over 11 amino acids. CDR1 WSHSY and CDR2 SAAADI come from the germline V gene. V dropped 3 bases and J dropped 10 bases, with 7 bases sitting between them. The chain's CDR3 is CASSEAAEQFF. CDR3 in DNA: TGCGCCAGCAGTGAAGCGGCCGAGCAGTTCTTC.

The chain uses TRBV19 and TRBJ2-1; D is undetermined. The germline V gene has CDR1 LNHDA and CDR2 SQIVND (reference sequence). There are 14 residues in the CDR3. The V and J ends lost 5 bases and 3 bases respectively, with 11 bases between them. CDR3 residues: CASSPPTGYNEQFF. CDR3 bases: TGTGCCAGTAGTCCACCTACCGGCTACAATGAGCAGTTCTTC.

The V gene is TRBV9, the J gene TRBJ1-6, with no clear D. Germline loops: CDR1 SGDLS, CDR2 YYNGEE. CDR3 length: 16 residues. Trimming took off 0 bases at V and 0 bases at J, with 7 bases between the two ends. CDR3 loop: CASSVGRSSYNSPLHF. The CDR3 region has the DNA TGTGCCAGCAGCGTAGGTAGGAGCTCCTATAATTCACCCCTCCACTTT.

This sequence joins TRBV9 and TRBJ1-6, with D unclear. This CDR3 spans 13 amino acids. CDR1 is SGDLS and CDR2 is YYNGEE in the germline V gene. V lost 1 base to trimming and J lost 7 bases, with 6 bases between them. CDR3 residues: CASSVHQNSPLHF. The CDR3 bases are TGTGCCAGCAGCGTACATCAGAATTCACCCCTCCACTTT.